This entry lists 5 T cell receptor beta chains sequenced from one sample in a study of OX40 agonist ivuxolimab in advanced cancers. Sequencing used immunoSEQ multiplex PCR; TCRdb keeps in-frame clones, though not all of them. This repertoire shows around 62,000 clones, roughly 84% found once; its top ten account for under 2%. Sequenced material: CD4+ or CD8+ T cells sorted from blood, taken in a trial of the OX40 agonist ivuxolimab. The receptors shown here come from an adult with an advanced solid tumor such as melanoma, head and neck, liver or kidney cancer.

Here the CDR3 reads CASSFAVRTEAFF. The CDR3 DNA sequence: TGCGCCAGCAGCTTCGCGGTGCGCACTGAAGCTTTCTTT. The J gene is TRBJ1-1, the V gene TRBV5-1; no clear D gene. CDR3 length equals 13 residues. V lost 2 bases, J lost 4 bases, and 9 bases lay in between. CDR1 is SGHRS and CDR2 is YFSETQ in the germline V gene.

The chain recombines TRBV19 with TRBJ2-3, with TRBD2 matching over 10 bases. Germline trimming cut 8 bases from V and 2 bases from J; bases unmatched to any gene: 7. Germline values: CDR1 LNHDA, CDR2 SQIVND (reference sequence). The CDR3 extends over 15 amino acids. The CDR3 loop is CASRGLAVTTDTQYF. The CDR3 bases are TGTGCCAGTCGTGGACTAGCGGTTACCACAGATACGCAGTATTTT.

This chain uses TRBV4-3 with TRBJ2-7; 12 bases match TRBD2. V shed 4 bases, J shed 6 bases, and the junction held 7 bases outside the gene matches. Germline assignment: CDR1 LGHNA and CDR2 YSLEER. The CDR3 sequence is 15 residues long. CDR3 residues: CASSPTSGSLVEQYF. In DNA form, the CDR3 reads TGCGCCAGCAGCCCGACTAGCGGGAGTTTGGTCGAGCAGTACTTC.

The gene calls are TRBV28 and TRBJ2-7; 9 nucleotides match TRBD1. The J segment lost 6 bases and the V segment lost 6 bases, leaving 9 bases of the junction unmatched. This CDR3 has 14 amino acids. The germline V gene has CDR1 MDHEN and CDR2 SYDVKM. The CDR3 region is CASRLGQGFSEQYF. CDR3 coding DNA: TGTGCCAGCAGACTCGGACAGGGGTTCAGCGAGCAGTACTTC.

A few counts support this clone. V and J are TRBV4-1 and TRBJ2-1; TRBD2 matches at 7 bases. In germline, CDR1 is MGHRA, CDR2 YSYEKL. After removal of 6 bases from V and 5 bases from J, the junction contained 13 bases not matched to a gene. This CDR3 has 16 residues. Here the CDR3 DNA reads TGCGCCAGCAGTCTCCTCCCGGGAGGAGGGGACAATGAGCAGTTCTTC. Translated, it gives CASSLLPGGGDNEQFF.